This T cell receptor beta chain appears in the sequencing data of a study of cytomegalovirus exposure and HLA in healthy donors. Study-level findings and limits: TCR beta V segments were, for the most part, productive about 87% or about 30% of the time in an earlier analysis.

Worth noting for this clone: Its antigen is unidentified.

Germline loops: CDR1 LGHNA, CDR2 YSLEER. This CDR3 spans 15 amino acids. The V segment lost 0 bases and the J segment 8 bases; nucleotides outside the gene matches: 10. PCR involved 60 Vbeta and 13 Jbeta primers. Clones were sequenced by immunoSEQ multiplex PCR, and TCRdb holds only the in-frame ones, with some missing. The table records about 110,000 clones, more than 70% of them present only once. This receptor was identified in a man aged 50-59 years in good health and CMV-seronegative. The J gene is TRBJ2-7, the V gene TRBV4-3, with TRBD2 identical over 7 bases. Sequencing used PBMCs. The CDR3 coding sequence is TGCGCCAGCAGCCAAGATCTCCGGACTAGGGGCCAGCAGTACTTC. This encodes CASSQDLRTRGQQYF.